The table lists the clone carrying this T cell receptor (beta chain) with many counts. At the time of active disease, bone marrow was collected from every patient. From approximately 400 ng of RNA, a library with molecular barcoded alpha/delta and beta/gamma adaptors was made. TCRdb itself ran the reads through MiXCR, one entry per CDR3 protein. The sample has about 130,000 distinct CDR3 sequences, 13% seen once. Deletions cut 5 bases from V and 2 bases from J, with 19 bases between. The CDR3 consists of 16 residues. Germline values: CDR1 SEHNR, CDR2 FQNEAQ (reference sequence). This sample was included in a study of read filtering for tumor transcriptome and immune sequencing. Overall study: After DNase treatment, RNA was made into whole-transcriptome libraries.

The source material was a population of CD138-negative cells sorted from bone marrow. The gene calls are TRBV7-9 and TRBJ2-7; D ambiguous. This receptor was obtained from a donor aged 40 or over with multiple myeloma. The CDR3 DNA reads TGTGCCAGCAGCGCGACCTGGGGTCAGGACGCCTACGAGCAGTACTTC. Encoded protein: CASSATWGQDAYEQYF.